Below are 3 T cell receptor beta chains sequenced from a single sample in a study of Graves' ophthalmopathy and Graves' hyperthyroidism. RNA transcripts served as template for amplifying TCR beta CDR3 sequences. HTBI-primed RT-PCR formed the first round, and a multiplex PCR formed the second. MiXCR, applied by TCRdb to the multiplex PCR reads, yields one record per CDR3 protein. The sample holds about 220,000 distinct CDR3 sequences, 20% to 25% seen once. Material for sequencing was peripheral blood. The receptors originated from a woman in her 50s with Graves' ophthalmopathy.

This clonotype was counted ten times or more. The rearrangement links TRBV12-3 or TRBV12-4 to TRBJ2-7; D is possibly TRBD2 (5 bases). Trimming pared 1 base from V and 6 bases from J, leaving 10 bases between. This CDR3 comprises 13 residues. The DNA of the CDR3 is TGTGCCAGCAGTTTAGGGAGGTCTGGCGAGCAGTACTTC. Amino acids: CASSLGRSGEQYF.

This clonotype was seen at least ten times. The chain joins TRBV20-1 to TRBJ1-5; 7 nucleotides agree with TRBD1. Germline lookup yields CDR1 DFQATT and CDR2 SNEGSKA (reference sequence). The CDR3 length is 15 residues. V was clipped by 2 bases and J by 7 bases; unmatched bases: 11. CDR3 amino acids: CSARSQGDRSQPQHF. The CDR3 DNA reads as TGCAGTGCTAGAAGTCAAGGGGACAGAAGCCAGCCCCAGCATTTT.

This clonotype was counted many times. The chain has TRBV25-1 and TRBJ1-2; 11 positions agree with TRBD1. Germline trimming cut 7 bases from V and 4 bases from J; bases unmatched to any gene: 5. Germline CDR1 and CDR2: MGHDK and SYGVNS. The CDR3 totals 14 residues. DNA of the CDR3: TGTGCCAGCAAAGGGACAGGGGGTTCCTATGGCTACACCTTC. It yields the protein CASKGTGGSYGYTF.